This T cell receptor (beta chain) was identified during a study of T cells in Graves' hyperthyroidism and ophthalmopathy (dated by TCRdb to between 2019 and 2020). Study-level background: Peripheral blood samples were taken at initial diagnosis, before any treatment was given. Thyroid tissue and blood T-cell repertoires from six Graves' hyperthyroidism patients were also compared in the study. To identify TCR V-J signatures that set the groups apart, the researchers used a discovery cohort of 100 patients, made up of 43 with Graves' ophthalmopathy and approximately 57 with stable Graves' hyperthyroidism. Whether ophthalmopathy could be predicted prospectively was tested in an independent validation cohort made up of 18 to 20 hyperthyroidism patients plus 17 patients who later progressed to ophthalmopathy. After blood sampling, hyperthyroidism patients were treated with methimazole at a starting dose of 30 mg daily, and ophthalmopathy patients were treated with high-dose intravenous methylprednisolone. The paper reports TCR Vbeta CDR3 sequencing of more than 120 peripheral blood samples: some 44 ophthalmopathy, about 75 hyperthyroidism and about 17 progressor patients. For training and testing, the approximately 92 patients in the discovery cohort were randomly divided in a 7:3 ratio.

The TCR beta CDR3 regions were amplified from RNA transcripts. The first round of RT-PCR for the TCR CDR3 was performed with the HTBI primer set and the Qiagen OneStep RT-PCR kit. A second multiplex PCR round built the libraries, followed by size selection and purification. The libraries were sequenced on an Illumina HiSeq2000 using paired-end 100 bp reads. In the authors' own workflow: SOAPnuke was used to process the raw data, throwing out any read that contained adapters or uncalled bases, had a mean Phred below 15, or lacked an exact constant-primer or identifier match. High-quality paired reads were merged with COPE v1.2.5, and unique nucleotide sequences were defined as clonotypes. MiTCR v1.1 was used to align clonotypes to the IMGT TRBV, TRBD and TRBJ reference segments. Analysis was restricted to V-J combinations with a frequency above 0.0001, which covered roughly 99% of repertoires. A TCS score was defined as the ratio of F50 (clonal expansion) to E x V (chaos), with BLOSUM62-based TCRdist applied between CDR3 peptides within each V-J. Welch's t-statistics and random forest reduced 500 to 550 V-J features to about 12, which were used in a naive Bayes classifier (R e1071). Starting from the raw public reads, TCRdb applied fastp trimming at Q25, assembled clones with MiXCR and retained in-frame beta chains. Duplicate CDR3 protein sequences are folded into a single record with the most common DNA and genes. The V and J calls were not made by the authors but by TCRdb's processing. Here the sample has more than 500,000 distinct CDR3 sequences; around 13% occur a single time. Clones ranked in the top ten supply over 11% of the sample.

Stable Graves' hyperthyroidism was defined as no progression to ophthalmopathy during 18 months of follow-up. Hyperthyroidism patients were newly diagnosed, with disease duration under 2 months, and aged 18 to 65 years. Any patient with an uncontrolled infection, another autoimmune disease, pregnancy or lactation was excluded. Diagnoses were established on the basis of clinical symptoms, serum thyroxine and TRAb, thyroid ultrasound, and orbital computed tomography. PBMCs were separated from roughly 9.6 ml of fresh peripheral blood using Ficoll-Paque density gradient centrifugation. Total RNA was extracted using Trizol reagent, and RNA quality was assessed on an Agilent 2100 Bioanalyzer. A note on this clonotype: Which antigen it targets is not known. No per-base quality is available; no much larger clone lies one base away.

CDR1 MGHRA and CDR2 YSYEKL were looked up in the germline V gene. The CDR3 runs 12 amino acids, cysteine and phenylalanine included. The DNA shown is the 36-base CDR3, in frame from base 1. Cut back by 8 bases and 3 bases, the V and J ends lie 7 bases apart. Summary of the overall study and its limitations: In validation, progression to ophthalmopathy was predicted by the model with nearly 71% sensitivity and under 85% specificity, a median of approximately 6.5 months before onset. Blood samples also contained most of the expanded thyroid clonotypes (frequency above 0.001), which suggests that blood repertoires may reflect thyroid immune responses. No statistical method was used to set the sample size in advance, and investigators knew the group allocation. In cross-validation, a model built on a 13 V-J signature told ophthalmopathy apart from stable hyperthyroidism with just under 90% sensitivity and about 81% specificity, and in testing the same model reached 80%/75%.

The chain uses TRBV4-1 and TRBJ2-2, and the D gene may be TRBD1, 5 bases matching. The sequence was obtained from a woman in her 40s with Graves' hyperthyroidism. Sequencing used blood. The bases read TGCGCCAGCGACAGTTACACCGGGGAGCTGTTTTTT. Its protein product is CASDSYTGELFF.